The following is a T cell receptor beta chain sequence with its context. What it binds is unknown. Per the germline V gene, CDR1 is MNHEY and CDR2 is SMNVEV (reference sequence). The CDR3 loop spans 18 amino acids. The trim removed 4 bases at V and 6 bases at J, leaving 20 bases unmatched. The data derive from a study of siplizumab effects on memory and regulatory T cells. Study-level results: Unstimulated subsets accounted for the mapping of only a minor share of the clones that were alloreactive. The alloresponse seemed to draw substantially on naive T cells, which appeared more diverse than memory cells.

The protocol was immunoSEQ multiplex PCR, while the TCRdb copy is restricted to in-frame clones and leaves out a portion. Of 110,000 or so clones listed, about 92% are singletons. This TCR was recovered from a human donor in good health. The gene calls are TRBV27 and TRBJ2-7; 8 bases line up with TRBD2. The sample consisted of CD4+ T cells sorted from blood. Here the CDR3 reads CASSSPLRASGLALEQYF. The DNA for the CDR3 is TGTGCCAGCAGTTCCCCCCTCCGTGCTAGCGGGCTGGCTCTCGAGCAGTACTTC.